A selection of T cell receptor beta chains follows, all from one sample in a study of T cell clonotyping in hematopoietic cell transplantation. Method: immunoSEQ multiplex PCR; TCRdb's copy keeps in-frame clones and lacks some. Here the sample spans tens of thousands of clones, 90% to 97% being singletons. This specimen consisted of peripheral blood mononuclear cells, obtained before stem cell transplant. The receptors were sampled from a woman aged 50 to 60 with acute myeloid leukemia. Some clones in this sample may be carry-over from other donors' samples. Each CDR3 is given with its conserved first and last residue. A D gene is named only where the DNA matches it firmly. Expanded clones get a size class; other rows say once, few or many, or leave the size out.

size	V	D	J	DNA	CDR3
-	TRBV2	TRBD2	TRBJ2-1	TGTGCCAGCAGTAGACTAGCGGGGGGACCCTACAATGAGCAGTTCTTC	CASSRLAGGPYNEQFF
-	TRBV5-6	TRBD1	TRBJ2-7	TGTGCCAGCAGCTTCGGGACAGGGGGCCTCGAGCAGTACTTC	CASSFGTGGLEQYF
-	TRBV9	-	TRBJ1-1	TGTGCCAGCAGCGTAGAGGGGGGGAACACTGAAGCTTTCTTT	CASSVEGGNTEAFF
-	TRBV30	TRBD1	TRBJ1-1	TGTGCCTGGACGTACTTTAGTCAGGGGGAGACTGAAGCTTTCTTT	CAWTYFSQGETEAFF
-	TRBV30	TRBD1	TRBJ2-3	TGTGCCTGGAGGGACAGGGCGCCAGGTACGCAGTATTTT	CAWRDRAPGTQYF
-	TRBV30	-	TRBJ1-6	TGTGCCTGGAGACCGATCTATAATTCACCCCTCCACTTT	CAWRPIYNSPLHF
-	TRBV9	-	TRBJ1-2	TGTGCCAGCAGCACTCGGACGGAGGAATTTGGCTACACCTTC	CASSTRTEEFGYTF
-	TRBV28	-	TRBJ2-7	TGTGCCAGCAGTTCACACTACGAGCAGTACTTC	CASSSHYEQYF
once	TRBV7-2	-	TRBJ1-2	TGTGCCAGCAGCTTAACGGACCCCTATGGCTACACCTTC	CASSLTDPYGYTF
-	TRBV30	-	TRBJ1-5	TGTGCCTGGAGTGGAAACAGGGGCAATCAGCCCCAGCATTTT	CAWSGNRGNQPQHF
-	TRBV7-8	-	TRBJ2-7	TGTGCCAGCAGCCCCCCAACAGCCGGCGATGGCTACGAGCAGTACTTC	CASSPPTAGDGYEQYF
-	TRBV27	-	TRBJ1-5	TGTGCCAGCAGTTCGAACCTCCAGGCCCTGCGAAATCAGCCCCAGCATTTT	CASSSNLQALRNQPQHF
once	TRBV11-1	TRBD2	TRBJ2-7	TGTGCCAGCAGCGCACTAGCGGGAGGGCCCTACGAGCAGTACTTC	CASSALAGGPYEQYF
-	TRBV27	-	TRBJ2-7	TGTGCCAGCAGTTCCGGGGCTTCCTACGAGCAGTACTTC	CASSSGASYEQYF
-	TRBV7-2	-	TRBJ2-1	TGTGCCAGCAGCCCCCAATCGCCCGATGAGCAGTTCTTC	CASSPQSPDEQFF
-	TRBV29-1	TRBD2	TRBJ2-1	TGCAGCGGAAGGGCTAGCGGGGGTAATGAGCAGTTCTTC	CSGRASGGNEQFF
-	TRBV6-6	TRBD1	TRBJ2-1	TGTGCCAGCAGCCGCGACAGGGTCTCCTACAATGAGCAGTTCTTC	CASSRDRVSYNEQFF
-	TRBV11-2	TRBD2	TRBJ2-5	TGTGCCAGCAGCGGGGGACTACAGGAGACCCAGTACTTC	CASSGGLQETQYF
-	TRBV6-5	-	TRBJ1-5	TGTGCCAGCAGTTACAATGAACCGGGTCGCGGGCAGCCCCAGCATTTT	CASSYNEPGRGQPQHF
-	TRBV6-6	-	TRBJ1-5	TGTGCCAGCAGCCCCCCGACGCAGCCCCAGCATTTT	CASSPPTQPQHF
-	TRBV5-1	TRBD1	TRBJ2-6	TGCGCCAGCAGCTTGGTGGGACAGGGGGCGCTACGCTCTGGGGCCAACGTCCTGACTTTC	CASSLVGQGALRSGANVLTF
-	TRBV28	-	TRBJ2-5	TGTGCCAGCAGTTTAAGGAACATACAAGAGACCCAGTACTTC	CASSLRNIQETQYF
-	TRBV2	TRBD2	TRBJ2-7	TGTGCCAGCACCATGGGGGGGGGCTACGAGCAGTACTTC	CASTMGGGYEQYF
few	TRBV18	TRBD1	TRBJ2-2	TGTGCCAGCTCACCAGCGGGACAGGGGAGCACCGGGGAGCTGTTTTTT	CASSPAGQGSTGELFF
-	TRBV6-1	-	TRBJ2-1	TGTGCCAGCAGTGAAGCGCTAAACAGGGTTTACAATGAGCAGTTCTTC	CASSEALNRVYNEQFF
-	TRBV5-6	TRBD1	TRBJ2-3	TGTGCTACCGGGACAGGCCGGGCAGATACGCAGTATTTT	CATGTGRADTQYF
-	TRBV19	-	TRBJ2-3	TGTGCCAGTAGTACTTCCGGGACCCGAGGGGATACGCAGTATTTT	CASSTSGTRGDTQYF
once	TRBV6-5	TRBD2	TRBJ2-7	TGTGCCAGCAGACGACTAGCGGAGACCTCCTACAAGCAGTACTTC	CASRRLAETSYKQYF
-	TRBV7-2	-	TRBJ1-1	TGTGCCAGCAGCTTATCGGGGGGAAGTACTGAAGCTTTCTTT	CASSLSGGSTEAFF
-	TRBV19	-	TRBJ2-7	TGTGCCAGTAGGGGCTTCAATGTAAACGAGCAGTACTTC	CASRGFNVNEQYF
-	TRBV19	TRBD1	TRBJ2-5	TGTGCCAGTAGTACGGGACAGAAAGAGACCCAGTACTTC	CASSTGQKETQYF
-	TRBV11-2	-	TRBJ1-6	TGTGCCAGCAGCTTAAGAGGCACATACTATAATTCACCCCTCCACTTT	CASSLRGTYYNSPLHF
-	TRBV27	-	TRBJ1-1	TGTGCCAGCAGTTTAGGGGGGCCGGGTGAAGCTTTCTTT	CASSLGGPGEAFF
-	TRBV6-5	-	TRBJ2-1	TGTGCCAGCAGAACCTACAATGAGCAGTTCTTC	CASRTYNEQFF
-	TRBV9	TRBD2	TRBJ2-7	TGTGCCAGCAGCGTAGGTATGGGACTAGCGGGAGACGAGCAGTACTTC	CASSVGMGLAGDEQYF
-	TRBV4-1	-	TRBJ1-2	TGCGCCAGCAGCCAAAGCAGGGCTAACTATGGCTACACCTTC	CASSQSRANYGYTF
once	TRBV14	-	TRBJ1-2	TGTGCCAGCAGCCAAGGAGGCGGGTATGGCTACACCTTC	CASSQGGGYGYTF
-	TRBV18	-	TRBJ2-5	TGTGCCAGCTCCCCTACCTTTAGCGGACAAGAGACCCAGTACTTC	CASSPTFSGQETQYF
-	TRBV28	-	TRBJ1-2	TGTGCCAGCAGTTACCCGCGGGCATCCTATGGCTACACCTTC	CASSYPRASYGYTF
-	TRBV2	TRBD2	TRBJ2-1	TGTGCCACCCGGACTGGGGGGGGGTATGAGCAGTTCTTC	CATRTGGGYEQFF
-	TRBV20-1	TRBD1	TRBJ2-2	TGCAGTGCCGGGACAGCCGGGGAGCTGTTTTTT	CSAGTAGELFF
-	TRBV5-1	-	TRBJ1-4	TGCGCCAGCAGCTTAGACAGTCCTAATGAAAAACTGTTTTTT	CASSLDSPNEKLFF
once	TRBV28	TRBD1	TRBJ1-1	TGTGCCAGCAGCCTCAAACAGGGGATGGACACTGAAGCTTTCTTT	CASSLKQGMDTEAFF
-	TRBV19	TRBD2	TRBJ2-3	TGTGCCAGTAGTATAGGTCTAGCGGGAGTGGTAGATACGCAGTATTTT	CASSIGLAGVVDTQYF
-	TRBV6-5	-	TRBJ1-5	TGTGCCAGCAGTTACTCGGGGGGGATTAATCAGCCCCAGCATTTT	CASSYSGGINQPQHF
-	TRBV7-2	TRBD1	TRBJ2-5	TGTGCCAGCAGCTTAGCGGGACAGGGGGAGACCCAGTACTTC	CASSLAGQGETQYF
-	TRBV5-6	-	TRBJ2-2	TGTGCCAGCAGCGAAACAGGGCTCACCGGGGAGCTGTTTTTT	CASSETGLTGELFF
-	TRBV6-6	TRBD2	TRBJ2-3	TGTGCCAGCAGTTATGGGACTAGCGGAAACACAGATACGCAGTATTTT	CASSYGTSGNTDTQYF